This entry features one T cell receptor (beta chain) sequence. Measured with immunoSEQ multiplex PCR; TCRdb has only the in-frame clones, and not every one. The data show 950,000 to 1,100,000 clones, with approximately 72% seen just once and 1.4% to 1.5% held by the top ten. This entry is derived from a study of shared clonotypes between healthy human individuals. The sequencing input was memory CD4+ T cells sorted from blood. The subset denotes: CD45RA-negative fraction. The source of this sequence is a man between 18 and 29 years old in good health.

CDR3 nucleotide sequence: TGTGCTAGTGGTTTGGTACTAAGGCAAAGCACAGATACGCAGTATTTT. Its protein product is CASGLVLRQSTDTQYF. The rearrangement joins TRBV12-5 to TRBJ2-3, with D unresolved. The CDR3 totals 16 residues. Germline CDR1 reads LGHNT; CDR2 reads FRNRAP. V gave up 0 bases and J gave up 0 bases, with 10 bases separating them.